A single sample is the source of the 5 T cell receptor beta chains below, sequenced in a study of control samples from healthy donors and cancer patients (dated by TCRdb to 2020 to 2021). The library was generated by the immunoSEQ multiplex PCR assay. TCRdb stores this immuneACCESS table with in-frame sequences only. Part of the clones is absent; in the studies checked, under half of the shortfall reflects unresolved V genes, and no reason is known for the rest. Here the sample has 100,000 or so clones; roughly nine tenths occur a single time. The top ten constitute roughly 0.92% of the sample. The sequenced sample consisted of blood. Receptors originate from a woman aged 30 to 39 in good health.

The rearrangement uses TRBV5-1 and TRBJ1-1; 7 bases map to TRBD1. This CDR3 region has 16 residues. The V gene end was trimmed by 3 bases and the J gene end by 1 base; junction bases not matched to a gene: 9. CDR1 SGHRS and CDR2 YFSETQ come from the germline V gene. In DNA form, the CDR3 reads TGCGCCAGCAGCTGGGGCGGGACAGCTAAGAACACTGAAGCTTTCTTT. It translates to CASSWGGTAKNTEAFF.

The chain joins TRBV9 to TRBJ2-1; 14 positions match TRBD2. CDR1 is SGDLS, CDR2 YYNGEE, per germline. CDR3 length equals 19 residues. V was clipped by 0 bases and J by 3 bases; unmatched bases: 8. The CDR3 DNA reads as TGTGCCAGCAGCGTAGTGGGACTAGCGGGAGTAGGGGGCTACAATGAGCAGTTCTTC. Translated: CASSVVGLAGVGGYNEQFF. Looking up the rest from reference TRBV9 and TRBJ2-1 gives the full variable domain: DSGVTQTPKHLITATGQRVTLRCSPRSGDLSVYWYQQSLDQGLQFLIQYYNGEERAKGNILERFSAQQFPDLHSELNLSSLELGDSALYFCASSVVGLAGVGGYNEQFFGPGTRLTVL.

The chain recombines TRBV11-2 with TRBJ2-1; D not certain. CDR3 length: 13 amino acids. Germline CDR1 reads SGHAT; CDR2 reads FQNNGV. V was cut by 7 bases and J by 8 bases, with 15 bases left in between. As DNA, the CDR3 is TGTGCCAGCACCCTTTTGCAAGGTCATGAGCAGTTCTTC. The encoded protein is CASTLLQGHEQFF.

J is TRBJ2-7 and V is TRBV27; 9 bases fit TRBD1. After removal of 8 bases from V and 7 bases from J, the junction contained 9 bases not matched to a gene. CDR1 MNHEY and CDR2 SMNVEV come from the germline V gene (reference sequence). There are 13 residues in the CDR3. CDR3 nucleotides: TGTGCCAGCTGGGGACAGGGAGTGTGGGAGCAGTACTTC. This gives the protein CASWGQGVWEQYF.

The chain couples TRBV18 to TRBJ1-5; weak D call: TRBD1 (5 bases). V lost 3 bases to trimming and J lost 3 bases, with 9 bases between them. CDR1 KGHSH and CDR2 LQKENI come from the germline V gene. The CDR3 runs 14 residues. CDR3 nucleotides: TGTGCCAGCTCACCTCAGGGATCCAATCAGCCCCAGCATTTT. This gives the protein CASSPQGSNQPQHF.